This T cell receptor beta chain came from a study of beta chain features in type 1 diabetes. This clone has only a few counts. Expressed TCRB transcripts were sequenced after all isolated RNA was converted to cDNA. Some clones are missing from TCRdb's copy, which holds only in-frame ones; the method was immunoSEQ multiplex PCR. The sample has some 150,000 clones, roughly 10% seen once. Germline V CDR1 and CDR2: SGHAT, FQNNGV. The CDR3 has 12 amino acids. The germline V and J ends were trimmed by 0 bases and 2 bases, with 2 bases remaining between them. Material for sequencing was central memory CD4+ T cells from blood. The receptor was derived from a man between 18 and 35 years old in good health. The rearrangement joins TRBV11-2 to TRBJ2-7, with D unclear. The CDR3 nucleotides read TGTGCCAGCAGCTTAGAACCCTACGAGCAGTACTTC. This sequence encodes CASSLEPYEQYF.